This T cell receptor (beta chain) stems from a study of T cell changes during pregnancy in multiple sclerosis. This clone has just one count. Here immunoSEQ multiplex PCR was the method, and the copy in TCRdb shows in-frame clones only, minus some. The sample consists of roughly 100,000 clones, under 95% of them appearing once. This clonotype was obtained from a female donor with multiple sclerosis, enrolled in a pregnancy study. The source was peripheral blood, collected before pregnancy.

CDR3 nucleotide sequence: TGCGCCAGCAGCCCGGACAGGGCCTACGAGCAGTACTTC. It specifies CASSPDRAYEQYF. The chain recombines TRBV5-1 with TRBJ2-7; 8 bases are shared with TRBD1. From germline, CDR1 is SGHRS and CDR2 YFSETQ. Trimming took 4 bases from V and 2 from J; bases not matched to a gene: 2. This CDR3 region has 13 residues. Full variable domain (remainder filled in from reference TRBV5-1 and TRBJ2-7): KAGVTQTPRYLIKTRGQQVTLSCSPISGHRSVSWYQQTPGQGLQFLFEYFSETQRNKGNFPGRFSGRQFSNSRSEMNVSTLELGDSALYLCASSPDRAYEQYFGPGTRLTVT.